The 3 T cell receptor beta chains below all came from one sample that was sequenced in a study of T cell responses to AZD1222 COVID-19 vaccine. The method was immunoSEQ multiplex PCR; TCRdb's version includes in-frame clones alone and lacks a portion of them. Of about 200,000 clones in the sample, around 94% were seen once. Sequencing used peripheral blood, obtained 28 days after the second dose of the MenACWY control vaccine. The receptors were gathered from an adult who received the MenACWY meningococcal vaccine as a control.

This chain joins TRBV27 and TRBJ1-1; D not resolved. Between the trimmed V and J ends, which lost 4 bases and 4 bases, there was a span of 7 bases. Per the germline V gene, CDR1 is MNHEY and CDR2 is SMNVEV (reference sequence). CDR3 length: 12 residues. The CDR3 spells CASSSGGTEAFF. The CDR3 DNA sequence: TGTGCCAGCAGTTCTGGCGGCACTGAAGCTTTCTTT.

The chain uses TRBV28 and TRBJ1-3; 10 positions agree with TRBD1. The CDR3 extends over 16 amino acids. Germline assignment: CDR1 MDHEN and CDR2 SYDVKM. V lost 8 bases to trimming and J lost 2 bases; unmatched junction nucleotides: 9. This chain's CDR3 is CASGLPGQGPGNTIYF. In DNA, the CDR3 is TGTGCCAGCGGACTACCGGGACAGGGGCCTGGAAACACCATATATTTT.

The J gene is TRBJ2-3, the V gene TRBV4-3; TRBD2 might be the D (5 bases). The CDR3 has 15 residues. V lost 0 bases and J lost 2, with 9 bases in between. CDR1 is LGHNA, CDR2 YSLEER, per germline. The CDR3 coding sequence is TGCGCCAGCAGCCAAGATGCGGGCTTCACAGATACGCAGTATTTT. This translates into CASSQDAGFTDTQYF.